This T cell receptor (beta chain) was observed in a study of cytomegalovirus exposure and HLA in healthy donors. Study findings and constraints: TCR beta chains numbering 164 were designated cytomegalovirus-associated.

As concerns this clone: Its cognate antigen is unknown.

The study ran its PCR with 60 Vbeta and 13 Jbeta primers. The method was immunoSEQ multiplex PCR; TCRdb's version includes in-frame clones alone and lacks a portion of them. The repertoire holds roughly 140,000 clones, with 75% as singletons. V lost 7 bases to trimming and J lost 4 bases; unmatched junction nucleotides: 12. This CDR3 comprises 15 residues. Germline loops: CDR1 MNHEY, CDR2 SVGAGI. Material: PBMCs. V and J are TRBV6-5 and TRBJ1-1; TRBD1 aligns across 7 bases. The receptor was isolated from a man in his late teens or twenties in good health and CMV-seronegative. For the CDR3, the DNA is TGTGCCAGCACCAACACGGGACAGTGGGCCACTGAAGCTTTCTTT. Its translation is CASTNTGQWATEAFF.